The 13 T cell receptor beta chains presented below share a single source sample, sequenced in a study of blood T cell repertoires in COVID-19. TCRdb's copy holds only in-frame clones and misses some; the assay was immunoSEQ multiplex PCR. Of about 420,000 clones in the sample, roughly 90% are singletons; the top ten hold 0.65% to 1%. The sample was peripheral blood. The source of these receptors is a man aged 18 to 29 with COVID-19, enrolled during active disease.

The CDR3 loop is CASSSYQETQYF. The CDR3 nucleotides are TGTGCCAGCAGCTCGTACCAAGAGACCCAGTACTTC. This chain connects TRBV28 to TRBJ2-5, with no clear D. Between the trimmed V and J ends, which lost 6 bases and 0 bases, there was a span of 5 bases. Per germline, CDR1 MDHEN and CDR2 SYDVKM. The CDR3 runs 12 residues.

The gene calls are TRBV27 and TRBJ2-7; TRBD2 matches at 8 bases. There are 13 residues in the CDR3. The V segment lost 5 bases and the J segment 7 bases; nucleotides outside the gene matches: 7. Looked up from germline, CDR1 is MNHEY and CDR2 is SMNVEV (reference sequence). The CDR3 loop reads CASSPGLVIEQYF. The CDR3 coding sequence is TGTGCCAGCAGTCCGGGACTAGTCATAGAGCAGTACTTC.

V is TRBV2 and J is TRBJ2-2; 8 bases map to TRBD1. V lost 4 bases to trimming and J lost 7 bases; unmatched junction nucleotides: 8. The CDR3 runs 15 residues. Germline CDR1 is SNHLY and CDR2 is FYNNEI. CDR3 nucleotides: TGTGCCAGCAGTGGGCAGGGGGCTACGGTCGGGGAGCTGTTTTTT. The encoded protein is CASSGQGATVGELFF.

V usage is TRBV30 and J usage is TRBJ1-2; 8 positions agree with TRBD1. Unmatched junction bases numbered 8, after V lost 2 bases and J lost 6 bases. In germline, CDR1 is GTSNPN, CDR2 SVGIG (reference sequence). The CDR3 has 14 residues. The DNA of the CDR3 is TGTGCCTGGAGTTTCTCCGGGACAGGCCATGGCTACACCTTC. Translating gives CAWSFSGTGHGYTF.

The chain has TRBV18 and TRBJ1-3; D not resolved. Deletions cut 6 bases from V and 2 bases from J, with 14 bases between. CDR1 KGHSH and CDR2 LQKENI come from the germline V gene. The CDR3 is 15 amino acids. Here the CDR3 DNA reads TGTGCCAGCTCTGACGACGGGTTAGCTGGAAACACCATATATTTT. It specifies CASSDDGLAGNTIYF.

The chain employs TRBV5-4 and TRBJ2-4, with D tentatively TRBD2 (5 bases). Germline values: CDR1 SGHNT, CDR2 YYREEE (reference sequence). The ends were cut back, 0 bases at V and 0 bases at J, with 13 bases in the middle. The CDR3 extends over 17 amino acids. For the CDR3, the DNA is TGTGCCAGCAGCTTGGGCCGAGGGATCATAGCCAAAAACATTCAGTACTTC. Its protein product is CASSLGRGIIAKNIQYF.

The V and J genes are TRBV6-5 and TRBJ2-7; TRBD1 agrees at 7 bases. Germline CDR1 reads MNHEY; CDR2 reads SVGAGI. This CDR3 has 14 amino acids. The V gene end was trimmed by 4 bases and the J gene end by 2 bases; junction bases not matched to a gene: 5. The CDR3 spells CASSSRDSTYEQYF. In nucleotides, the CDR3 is TGTGCCAGCAGTTCCCGGGACAGCACCTACGAGCAGTACTTC.

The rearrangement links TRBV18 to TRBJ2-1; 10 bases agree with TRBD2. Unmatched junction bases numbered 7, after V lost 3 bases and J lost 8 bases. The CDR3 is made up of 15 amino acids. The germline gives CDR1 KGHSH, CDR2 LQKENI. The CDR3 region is CASSPSSGGRDEQFF. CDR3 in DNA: TGTGCCAGCTCACCCTCTAGCGGGGGTAGGGATGAGCAGTTCTTC. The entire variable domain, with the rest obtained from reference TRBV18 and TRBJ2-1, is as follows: NAGVMQNPRHLVRRRGQEARLRCSPMKGHSHVYWYRQLPEEGLKFMVYLQKENIIDESGMPKERFSAEFPKEGPSILRIQQVVRGDSAAYFCASSPSSGGRDEQFFGPGTRLTVL.

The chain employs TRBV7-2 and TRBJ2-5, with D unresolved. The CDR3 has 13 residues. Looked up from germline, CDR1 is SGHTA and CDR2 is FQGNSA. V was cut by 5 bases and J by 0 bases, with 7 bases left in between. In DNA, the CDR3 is TGTGCCAGCAGCCCCCGGGACCAAGAGACCCAGTACTTC. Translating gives CASSPRDQETQYF.

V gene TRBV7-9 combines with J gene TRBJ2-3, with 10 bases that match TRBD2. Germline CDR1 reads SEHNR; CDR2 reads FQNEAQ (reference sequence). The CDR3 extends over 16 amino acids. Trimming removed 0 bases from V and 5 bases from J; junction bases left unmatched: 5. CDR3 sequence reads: CASSLAASGGRDTQYF. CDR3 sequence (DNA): TGTGCCAGCAGCTTAGCGGCTAGCGGGGGTAGAGATACGCAGTATTTT.

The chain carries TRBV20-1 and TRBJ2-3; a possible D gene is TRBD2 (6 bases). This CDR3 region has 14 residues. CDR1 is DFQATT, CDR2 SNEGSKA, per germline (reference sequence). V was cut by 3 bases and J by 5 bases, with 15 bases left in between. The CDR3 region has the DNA TGCAGTGCTAGTCGTCGTTTGGGGGGAGATACGCAGTATTTT. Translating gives CSASRRLGGDTQYF.

CDR3 DNA: TGTGCCAGTAGTAGAGGGACTAGAGGAGTTAGTGAGCAGTACTTC. Translating gives CASSRGTRGVSEQYF. J is TRBJ2-7 and V is TRBV19; TRBD2 agrees at 8 bases. CDR1 LNHDA and CDR2 SQIVND come from the germline V gene (reference sequence). Trimming cost V 4 bases and J 7 bases; bases outside gene matches: 12. The CDR3 contains 15 residues.

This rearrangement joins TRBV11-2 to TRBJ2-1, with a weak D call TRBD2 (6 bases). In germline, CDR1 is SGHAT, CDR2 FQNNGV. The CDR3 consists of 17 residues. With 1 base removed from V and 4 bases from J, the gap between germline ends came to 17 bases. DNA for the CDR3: TGTGCCAGCAGCTTAGGACTAGGGCGGCTGAATTACAATGAGCAGTTCTTC. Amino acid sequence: CASSLGLGRLNYNEQFF. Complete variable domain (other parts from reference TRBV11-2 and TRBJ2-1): EAGVAQSPRYKIIEKRQSVAFWCNPISGHATLYWYQQILGQGPKLLIQFQNNGVVDDSQLPKDRFSAERLKGVDSTLKIQPAKLEDSAVYLCASSLGLGRLNYNEQFFGPGTRLTVL.